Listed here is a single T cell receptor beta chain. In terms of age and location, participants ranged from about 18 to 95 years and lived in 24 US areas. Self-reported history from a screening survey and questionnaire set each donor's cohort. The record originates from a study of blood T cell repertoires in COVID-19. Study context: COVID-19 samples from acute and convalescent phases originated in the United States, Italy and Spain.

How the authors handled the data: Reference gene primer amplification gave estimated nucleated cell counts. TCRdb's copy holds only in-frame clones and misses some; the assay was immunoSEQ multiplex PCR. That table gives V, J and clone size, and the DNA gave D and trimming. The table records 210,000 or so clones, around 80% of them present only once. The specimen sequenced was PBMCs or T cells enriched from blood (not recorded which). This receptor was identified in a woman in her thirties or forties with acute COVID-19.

CDR3 residues: CATSSRRGTQPQHF. The CDR3 DNA follows: TGTGCCACCAGCAGTAGACGGGGGACTCAGCCCCAGCATTTT. This sequence joins TRBV15 and TRBJ1-5; tentatively, D is TRBD1 (5 bases). CDR1 and CDR2 (germline): LNHNV, YYDKDF (reference sequence). V was clipped by 3 bases and J by 6 bases, with 12 bases between them. There are 14 residues in the CDR3.